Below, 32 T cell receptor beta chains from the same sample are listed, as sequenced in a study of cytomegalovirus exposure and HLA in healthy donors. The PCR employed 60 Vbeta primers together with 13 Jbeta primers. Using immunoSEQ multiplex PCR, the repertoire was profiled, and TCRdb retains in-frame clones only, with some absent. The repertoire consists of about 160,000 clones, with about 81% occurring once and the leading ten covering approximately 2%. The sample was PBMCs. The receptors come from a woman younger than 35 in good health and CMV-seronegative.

Written as DNA, the CDR3 is TGTGCCAGCAGCTCCGGACTTTACACCGGGGAGCTGTTTTTT. Translated, it gives CASSSGLYTGELFF. J is TRBJ2-2 and V is TRBV7-6, with TRBD2 as a possible D gene (5 bases). CDR3 size: 14 residues. Trimming removed 4 bases from V and 3 bases from J, with 9 bases in between. The germline gives CDR1 SGHVS, CDR2 FNYEAQ. The full variable domain, its missing parts supplied by reference TRBV7-6 and TRBJ2-2, is GAGVSQSPRYKVTKRGQDVALRCDPISGHVSLYWYRQALGQGPEFLTYFNYEAQQDKSGLPNDRFSAERPEGSISTLTIQRTEQRDSAMYRCASSSGLYTGELFFGEGSRLTVL.

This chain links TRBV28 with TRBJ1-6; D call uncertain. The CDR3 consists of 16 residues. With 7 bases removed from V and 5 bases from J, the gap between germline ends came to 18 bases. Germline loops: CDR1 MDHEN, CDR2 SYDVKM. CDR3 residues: CASTPSYTGDNSPLHF. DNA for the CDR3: TGTGCCAGCACCCCATCTTACACCGGAGATAATTCACCCCTCCACTTT.

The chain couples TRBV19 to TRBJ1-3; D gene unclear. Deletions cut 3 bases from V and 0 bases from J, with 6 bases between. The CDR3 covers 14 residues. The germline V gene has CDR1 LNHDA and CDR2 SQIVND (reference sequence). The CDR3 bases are TGTGCCAGTAGTATGTGGGCCTCTGGAAACACCATATATTTT. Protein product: CASSMWASGNTIYF.

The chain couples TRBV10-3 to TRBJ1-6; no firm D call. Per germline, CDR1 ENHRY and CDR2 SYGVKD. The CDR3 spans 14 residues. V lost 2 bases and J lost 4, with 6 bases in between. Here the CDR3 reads CAISEREYNSPLHF. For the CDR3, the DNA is TGTGCCATCAGTGAGCGAGAATATAATTCACCCCTCCACTTT.

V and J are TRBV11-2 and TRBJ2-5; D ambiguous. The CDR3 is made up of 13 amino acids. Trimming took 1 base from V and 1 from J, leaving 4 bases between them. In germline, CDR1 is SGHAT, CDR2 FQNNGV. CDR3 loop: CASSLGIQETQYF. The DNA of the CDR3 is TGTGCCAGCAGCTTAGGTATCCAAGAGACCCAGTACTTC.

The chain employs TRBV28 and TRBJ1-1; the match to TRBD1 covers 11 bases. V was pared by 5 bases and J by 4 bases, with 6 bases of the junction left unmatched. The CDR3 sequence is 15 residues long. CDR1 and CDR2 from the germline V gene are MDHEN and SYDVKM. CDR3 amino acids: CASSPGGTGGTEAFF. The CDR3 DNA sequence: TGTGCCAGCAGTCCAGGGGGGACAGGGGGCACTGAAGCTTTCTTT. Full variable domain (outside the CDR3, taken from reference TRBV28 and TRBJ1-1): DVKVTQSSRYLVKRTGEKVFLECVQDMDHENMFWYRQDPGLGLRLIYFSYDVKMKEKGDIPEGYSVSREKKERFSLILESASTNQTSMYLCASSPGGTGGTEAFFGQGTRLTVV.

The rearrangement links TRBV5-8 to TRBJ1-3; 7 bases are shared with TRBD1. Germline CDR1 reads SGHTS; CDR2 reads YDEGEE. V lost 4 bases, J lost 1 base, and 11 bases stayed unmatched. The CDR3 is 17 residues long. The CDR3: CASSQAQGLPSGNTIYF. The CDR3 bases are TGTGCCAGCAGCCAAGCACAGGGGCTTCCTTCTGGAAACACCATATATTTT.

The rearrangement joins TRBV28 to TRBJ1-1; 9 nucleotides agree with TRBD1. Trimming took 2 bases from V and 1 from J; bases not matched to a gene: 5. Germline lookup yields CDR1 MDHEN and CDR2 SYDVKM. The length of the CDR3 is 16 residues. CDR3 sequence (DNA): TGTGCCAGCAGTTTAGAAACAGGGGGCGGGAACACTGAAGCTTTCTTT. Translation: CASSLETGGGNTEAFF.

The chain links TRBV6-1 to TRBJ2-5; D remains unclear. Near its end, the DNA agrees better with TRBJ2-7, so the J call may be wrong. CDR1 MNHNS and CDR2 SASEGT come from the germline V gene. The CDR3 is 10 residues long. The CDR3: CASSYYEQYF. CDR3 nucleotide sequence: TGTGCCAGCAGTTACTACGAGCAGTACTTC.

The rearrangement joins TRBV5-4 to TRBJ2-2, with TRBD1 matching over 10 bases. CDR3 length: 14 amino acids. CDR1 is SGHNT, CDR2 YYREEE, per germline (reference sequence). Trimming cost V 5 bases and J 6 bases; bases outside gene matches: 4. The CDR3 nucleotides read TGTGCCAGCAGACGGGACAGGGGAGCCGGGGAGCTGTTTTTT. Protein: CASRRDRGAGELFF.

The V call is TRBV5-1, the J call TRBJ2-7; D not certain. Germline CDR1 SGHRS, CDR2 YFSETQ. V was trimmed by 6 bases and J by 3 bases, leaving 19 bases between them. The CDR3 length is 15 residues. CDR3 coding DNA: TGCGCCAGCACGCCGTCCCCTAGTGAACTCTACGAGCAGTACTTC. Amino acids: CASTPSPSELYEQYF.

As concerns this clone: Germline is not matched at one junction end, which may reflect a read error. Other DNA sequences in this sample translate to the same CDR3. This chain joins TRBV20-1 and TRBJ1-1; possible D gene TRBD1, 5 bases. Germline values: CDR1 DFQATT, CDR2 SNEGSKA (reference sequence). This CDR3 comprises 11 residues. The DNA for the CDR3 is TGCAGTGCTGGGGGGGGGACTGAGGCTTTCTTT. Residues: CSAGGGTEAFF.

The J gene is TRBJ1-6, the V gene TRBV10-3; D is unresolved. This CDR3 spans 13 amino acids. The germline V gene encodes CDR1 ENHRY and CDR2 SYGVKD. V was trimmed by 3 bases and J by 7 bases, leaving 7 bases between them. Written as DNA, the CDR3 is TGTGCCATCAGTGATCTCCTAAATTCACCCCTCCACTTT. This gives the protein CAISDLLNSPLHF.

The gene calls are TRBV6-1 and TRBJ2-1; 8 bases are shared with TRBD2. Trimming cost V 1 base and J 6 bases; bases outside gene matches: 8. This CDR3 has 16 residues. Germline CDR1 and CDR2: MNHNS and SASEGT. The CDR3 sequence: CASSEVAGGLANEQFF. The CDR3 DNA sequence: TGTGCCAGCAGTGAAGTGGCGGGGGGCCTCGCCAATGAGCAGTTCTTC.

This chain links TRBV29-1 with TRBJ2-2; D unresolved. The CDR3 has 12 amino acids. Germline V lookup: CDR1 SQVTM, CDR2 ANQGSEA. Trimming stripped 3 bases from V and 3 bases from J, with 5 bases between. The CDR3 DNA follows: TGCAGCGTTGATCTTTACACCGGGGAGCTGTTTTTT. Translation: CSVDLYTGELFF.

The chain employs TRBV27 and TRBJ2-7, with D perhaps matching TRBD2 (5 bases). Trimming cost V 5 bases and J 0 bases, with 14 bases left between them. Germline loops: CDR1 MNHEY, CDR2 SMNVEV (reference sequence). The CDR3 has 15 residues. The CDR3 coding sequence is TGTGCCAGCAGTCCTTATCTAGGGAGCTCCTACGAGCAGTACTTC. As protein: CASSPYLGSSYEQYF.

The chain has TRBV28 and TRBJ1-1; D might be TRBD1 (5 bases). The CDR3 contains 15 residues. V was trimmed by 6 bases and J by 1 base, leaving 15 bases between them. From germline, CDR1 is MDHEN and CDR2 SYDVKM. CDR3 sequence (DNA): TGTGCCAGCAGCCCTCCCAATCAGGGGAACACTGAAGCTTTCTTT. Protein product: CASSPPNQGNTEAFF.

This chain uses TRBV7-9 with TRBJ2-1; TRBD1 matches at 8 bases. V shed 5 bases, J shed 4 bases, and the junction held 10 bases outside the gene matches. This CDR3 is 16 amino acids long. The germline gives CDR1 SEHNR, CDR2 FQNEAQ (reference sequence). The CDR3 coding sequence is TGTGCCAGCAGCCCTAGGACAGGGACGGGATACAATGAGCAGTTCTTC. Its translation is CASSPRTGTGYNEQFF.

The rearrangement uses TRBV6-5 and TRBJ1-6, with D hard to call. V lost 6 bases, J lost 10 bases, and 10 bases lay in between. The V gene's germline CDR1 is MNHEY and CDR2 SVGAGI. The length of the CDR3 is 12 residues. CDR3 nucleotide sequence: TGTGCCAGCAGGAGACAAAGGTCACCCCTCCACTTT. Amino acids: CASRRQRSPLHF.

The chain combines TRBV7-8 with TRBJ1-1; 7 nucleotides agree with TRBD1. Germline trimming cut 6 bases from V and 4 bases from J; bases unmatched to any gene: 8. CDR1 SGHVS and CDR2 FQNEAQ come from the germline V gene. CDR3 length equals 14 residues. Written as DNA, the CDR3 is TGTGCCAGCAGTCTCGACAGGGAATTCACTGAAGCTTTCTTT. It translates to CASSLDREFTEAFF.

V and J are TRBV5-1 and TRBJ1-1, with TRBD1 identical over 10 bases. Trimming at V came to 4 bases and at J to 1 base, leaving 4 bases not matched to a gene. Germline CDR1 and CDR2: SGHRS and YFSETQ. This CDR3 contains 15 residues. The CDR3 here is CASSMGDRGNTEAFF. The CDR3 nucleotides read TGCGCCAGCAGCATGGGGGACAGGGGGAACACTGAAGCTTTCTTT.

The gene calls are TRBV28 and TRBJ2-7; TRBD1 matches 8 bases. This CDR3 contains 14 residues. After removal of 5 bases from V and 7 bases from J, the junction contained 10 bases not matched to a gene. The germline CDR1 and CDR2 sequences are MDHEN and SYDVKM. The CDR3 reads CASSPQGVYREQYF. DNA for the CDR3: TGTGCCAGCAGTCCACAGGGGGTCTATCGGGAGCAGTACTTC.

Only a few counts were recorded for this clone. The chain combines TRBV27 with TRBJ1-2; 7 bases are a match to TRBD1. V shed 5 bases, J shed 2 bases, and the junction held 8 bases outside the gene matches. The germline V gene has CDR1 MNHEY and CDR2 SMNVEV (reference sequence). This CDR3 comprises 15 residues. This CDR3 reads CASSLLLGQNYGYTF. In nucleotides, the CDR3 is TGTGCCAGCAGTCTCCTATTGGGACAGAACTATGGCTACACCTTC.

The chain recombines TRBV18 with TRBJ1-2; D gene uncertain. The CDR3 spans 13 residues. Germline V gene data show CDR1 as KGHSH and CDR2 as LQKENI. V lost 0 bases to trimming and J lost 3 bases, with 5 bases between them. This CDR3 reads CASSPPGDYGYTF. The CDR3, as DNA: TGTGCCAGCTCACCACCGGGCGACTATGGCTACACCTTC.

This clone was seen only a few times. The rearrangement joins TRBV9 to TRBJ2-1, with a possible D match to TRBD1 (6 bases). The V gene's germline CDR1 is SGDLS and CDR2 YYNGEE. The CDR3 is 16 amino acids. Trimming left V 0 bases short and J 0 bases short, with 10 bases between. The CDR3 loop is CASSVDTGNSYNEQFF. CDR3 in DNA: TGTGCCAGCAGCGTAGACACAGGGAACTCCTACAATGAGCAGTTCTTC.

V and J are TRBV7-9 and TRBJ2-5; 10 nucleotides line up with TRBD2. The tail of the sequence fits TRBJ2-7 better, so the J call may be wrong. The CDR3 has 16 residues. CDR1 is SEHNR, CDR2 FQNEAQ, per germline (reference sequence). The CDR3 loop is CASSLGLAGVLYEQYF. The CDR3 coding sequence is TGTGCCAGCAGCCTGGGGCTAGCGGGAGTGTTGTACGAGCAGTACTTC.

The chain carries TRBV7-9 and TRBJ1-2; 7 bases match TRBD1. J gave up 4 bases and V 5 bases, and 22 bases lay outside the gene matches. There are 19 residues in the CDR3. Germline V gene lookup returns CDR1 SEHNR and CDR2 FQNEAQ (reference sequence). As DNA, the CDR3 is TGTGCCAGCAGCCGCGCCGAGCCCATCCGGGGACAGAACTTCTATGGCTACACCTTC. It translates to CASSRAEPIRGQNFYGYTF.

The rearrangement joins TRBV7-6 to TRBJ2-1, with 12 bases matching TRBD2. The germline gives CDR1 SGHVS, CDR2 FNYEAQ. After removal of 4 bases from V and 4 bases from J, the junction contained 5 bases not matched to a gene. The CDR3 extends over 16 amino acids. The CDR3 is CASSSALAGGYNEQFF. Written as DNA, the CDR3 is TGTGCCAGCAGCTCCGCGCTAGCGGGAGGGTACAATGAGCAGTTCTTC.

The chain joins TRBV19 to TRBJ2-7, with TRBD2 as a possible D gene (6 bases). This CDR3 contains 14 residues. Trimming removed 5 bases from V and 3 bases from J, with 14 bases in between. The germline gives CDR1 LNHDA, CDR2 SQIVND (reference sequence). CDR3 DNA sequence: TGTGCCAGTAGTCCCTTAGCGGAATTCTACGAGCAGTACTTC. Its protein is CASSPLAEFYEQYF. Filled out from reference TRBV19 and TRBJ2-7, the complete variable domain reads DGGITQSPKYLFRKEGQNVTLSCEQNLNHDAMYWYRQDPGQGLRLIYYSQIVNDFQKGDIAEGYSVSREKKESFPLTVTSAQKNPTAFYLCASSPLAEFYEQYFGPGTRLTVT.

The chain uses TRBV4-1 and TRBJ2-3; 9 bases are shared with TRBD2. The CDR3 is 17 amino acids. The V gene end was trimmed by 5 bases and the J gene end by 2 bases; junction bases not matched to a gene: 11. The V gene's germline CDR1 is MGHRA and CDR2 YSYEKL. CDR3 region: CASSTRTSVVNTDTQYF. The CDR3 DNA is TGCGCCAGCAGCACCCGGACTAGCGTGGTGAACACAGATACGCAGTATTTT.

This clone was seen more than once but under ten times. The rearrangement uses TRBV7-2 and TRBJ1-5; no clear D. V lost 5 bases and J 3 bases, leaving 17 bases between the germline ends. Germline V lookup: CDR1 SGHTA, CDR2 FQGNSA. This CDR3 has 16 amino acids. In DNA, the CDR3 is TGTGCCAGCAGCCCATTCCGGGTCTTCAACAATCAGCCCCAGCATTTT. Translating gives CASSPFRVFNNQPQHF. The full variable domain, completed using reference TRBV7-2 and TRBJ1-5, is GAGVSQSPSNKVTEKGKDVELRCDPISGHTALYWYRQSLGQGLEFLIYFQGNSAPDKSGLPSDRFSAERTGGSVSTLTIQRTQQEDSAVYLCASSPFRVFNNQPQHFGDGTRLSIL.

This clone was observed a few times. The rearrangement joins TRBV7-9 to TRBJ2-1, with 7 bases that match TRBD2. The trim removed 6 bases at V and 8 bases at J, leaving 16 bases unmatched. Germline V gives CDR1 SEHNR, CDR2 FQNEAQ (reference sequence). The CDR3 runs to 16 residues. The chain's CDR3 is CASSPPPGWGGDEQFF. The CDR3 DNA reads TGTGCCAGCAGTCCCCCCCCTGGATGGGGAGGGGATGAGCAGTTCTTC.